The 15 T cell receptor beta chains reported below all come from one sample, sequenced in a study of post-analysis software for immune sequencing data. Points from the study as a whole: In patients, TRBV5-6, TRBV5-1 and TRBV20-1 belonged to 4 or 5 TRBV segments found more frequently than in controls.

Tagging with unique molecular identifiers was a feature of the TCR beta cDNA libraries. TCRdb reprocessed the PCR reads via MiXCR and lists one record per CDR3 protein. This sample carries fewer than 850,000 distinct CDR3 sequences, approximately 30% of them seen once, and the ten largest clones take around 0.56%. The antigens these receptors bind are not known. Sample: blood. The receptors here all came from a girl between 5 and 17 years old with multiple sclerosis.

The rearrangement links TRBV29-1 to TRBJ2-3, with TRBD2 identical over 10 bases. The CDR3 runs to 18 residues. Germline assignment: CDR1 SQVTM and CDR2 ANQGSEA. Germline trimming cut 1 base from V and 5 bases from J; bases unmatched to any gene: 15. The CDR3 here is CSVEGILSGRDPGDTQYF. CDR3 coding DNA: TGCAGCGTTGAAGGGATATTGAGCGGGAGGGATCCGGGAGATACGCAGTATTTT.

This clonotype was detected only a few times. CDR3 sequence: CASSVSGGVVYNEQFF. DNA for the CDR3: TGTGCCAGCAGCGTGTCGGGGGGGGTGGTTTACAATGAGCAGTTCTTC. The chain has TRBV9 and TRBJ2-1, with 8 nucleotides matching TRBD2. Germline V CDR1 and CDR2: SGDLS, YYNGEE. V shed 2 bases, J shed 4 bases, and the junction held 8 bases outside the gene matches. The CDR3 length is 16 residues.

The chain joins TRBV6-6 to TRBJ1-1, with TRBD1 as a possible D gene (6 bases). CDR1 is MNHNY, CDR2 SVGAGI, per germline (reference sequence). The V and J ends lost 6 bases and 1 base respectively, with 9 bases between them. This CDR3 has 13 amino acids. In DNA, the CDR3 is TGTGCCAGCAGGGGGACACGGAACACTGAAGCTTTCTTT. Its protein is CASRGTRNTEAFF.

This clonotype was detected only a few times. The genes are TRBV29-1 and TRBJ2-7, with D maybe TRBD1 (5 bases). Trimming removed 4 bases at V and 0 bases at J, with 7 bases between. There are 12 residues in the CDR3. Germline loops: CDR1 SQVTM, CDR2 ANQGSEA. The CDR3 sequence is CSVATGSYEQYF. As DNA, the CDR3 is TGCAGCGTTGCCACAGGCTCCTACGAGCAGTACTTC.

The chain combines TRBV6-2 or TRBV6-3 with TRBJ2-1; TRBD1 agrees at 8 bases. V trimming: 6 bases; J trimming: 6 bases; junction bases outside the gene matches: 10. Germline loops: CDR1 MNHEY, CDR2 SVGEGT. The CDR3 covers 15 residues. CDR3 in DNA: TGTGCCAGCAGACTTTGGACAGGGTTCGGCAATGAGCAGTTCTTC. It yields the protein CASRLWTGFGNEQFF.

J is TRBJ2-3 and V is TRBV12-3 or TRBV12-4, with unresolved D. CDR3 length equals 14 residues. V lost 6 bases and J lost 2, with 12 bases in between. The CDR3 here is CASSSRVPTDTQYF. The CDR3 nucleotides read TGTGCCAGCAGCTCCCGGGTGCCCACAGATACGCAGTATTTT.

This clonotype was counted a few times. The genes are TRBV4-3 and TRBJ2-1; no clear D. The CDR3 loop spans 14 amino acids. Germline V gene lookup returns CDR1 LGHNA and CDR2 YSLEER. V was cut by 0 bases and J by 9 bases, with 12 bases left in between. The CDR3 protein is CASSQEAQRSEQFF. In nucleotides, the CDR3 is TGCGCCAGCAGCCAAGAGGCACAGCGTAGTGAGCAGTTCTTC.

The V gene is TRBV12-5, the J gene TRBJ2-4; D ambiguous. The CDR3 spans 14 residues. The V end lost 5 bases, the J end lost 6 bases, and 14 bases lay between the germline ends. Germline CDR1 reads LGHNT; CDR2 reads FRNRAP. The CDR3 reads CASGLQFKPNIQYF. In DNA form, the CDR3 reads TGTGCTAGTGGTCTCCAGTTCAAGCCAAACATTCAGTACTTC.

The chain carries TRBV3-1 and TRBJ2-3, with a tentative D call TRBD2 (6 bases). The ends were cut back, 1 base at V and 1 base at J, with 6 bases in the middle. Per germline, CDR1 LGHDT and CDR2 YNNKEL (reference sequence). The CDR3 consists of 14 residues. The CDR3 region has the DNA TGTGCCAGCAGCCAAGCTAGCGGCACAGATACGCAGTATTTT. This encodes CASSQASGTDTQYF.

The chain couples TRBV5-4 to TRBJ1-1; 7 bases fit TRBD1. Germline lookup yields CDR1 SGHNT and CDR2 YYREEE (reference sequence). CDR3 length: 18 amino acids. The junction had 19 bases not matched to a gene; V was cut back by 4 bases and J by 4 bases. The chain's CDR3 is CASSLPGQNAFYSTEAFF. The CDR3 nucleotides are TGTGCCAGCAGCCTACCGGGACAGAACGCTTTTTATAGCACTGAAGCTTTCTTT.

A single count supports this clonotype. This chain joins TRBV4-3 and TRBJ2-2; D gene ambiguous. The V and J ends lost 0 bases and 10 bases respectively, with 12 bases between them. This CDR3 spans 14 amino acids. Germline CDR1 reads LGHNA; CDR2 reads YSLEER. The CDR3 is CASSQEYRYEELFF. DNA for the CDR3: TGCGCCAGCAGCCAAGAGTACCGGTACGAGGAGCTGTTTTTT.

The chain combines TRBV6-1 with TRBJ1-5, with unresolved D. V lost 0 bases and J 10 bases, leaving 7 bases between the germline ends. The length of the CDR3 is 12 residues. From germline, CDR1 is MNHNS and CDR2 SASEGT. In nucleotides, the CDR3 is TGTGCCAGCAGTGAAGCGACGGGACCCCAGCATTTT. This sequence encodes CASSEATGPQHF.

This clonotype was counted between two and nine times. This rearrangement joins TRBV6-5 to TRBJ2-7; TRBD1 agrees at 7 bases. Germline V gene lookup returns CDR1 MNHEY and CDR2 SVGAGI. The CDR3 covers 12 residues. Trimming at V came to 6 bases and at J to 3 bases, leaving 2 bases not matched to a gene. CDR3 DNA sequence: TGTGCCAGCAGAGGGACAGTCTACGAGCAGTACTTC. Translated, it gives CASRGTVYEQYF.

This clonotype was counted a few times. The chain has TRBV29-1 and TRBJ2-5; tentative D call: TRBD1 (6 bases). Germline V gene lookup returns CDR1 SQVTM and CDR2 ANQGSEA. The CDR3 spans 13 residues. V was trimmed by 8 bases and J by 4 bases, leaving 17 bases between them. The CDR3 DNA reads TGCAGCACTGGGGGCGACGTAGGAGAGACCCAGTACTTC. This codes for CSTGGDVGETQYF.

Comments on this clonotype: At one boundary the junction diverges from the germline segment, which might be a read error. The V and J genes are TRBV6-5 and TRBJ1-1, with TRBD1 as a possible D gene (6 bases). Germline V gives CDR1 MNHEY, CDR2 SVGAGI. CDR3 length: 15 amino acids. CDR3 DNA: TGTGCCAGCAGATACTCCTCGACAGGGAACACTGAAGCTTTCTTT. Its protein is CASRYSSTGNTEAFF.